This T cell receptor (beta chain) was found in a study of Graves' ophthalmopathy and Graves' hyperthyroidism. The CDR3 loop spans 13 amino acids. Germline CDR1 DFQATT, CDR2 SNEGSKA (reference sequence). CDR3 regions of TCR beta were amplified from RNA transcripts. Second-round multiplex PCR came after a first-round RT-PCR that employed HTBI primers. In TCRdb, the multiplex PCR reads were re-called with MiXCR into one record per CDR3 protein. The table lists approximately 410,000 distinct CDR3 sequences, roughly 15% of them singletons. This clonotype turned up a few times. The junction shows a germline mismatch at one end, possibly a read error.

Material for sequencing was peripheral blood. The origin of this receptor is a woman aged 18-29 years with stable Graves' hyperthyroidism. The gene calls are TRBV20-1 and TRBJ2-5, with D tentatively TRBD1 (5 bases). CDR3: CSTFGHIQVTQYF. DNA for the CDR3: TGCAGTACTTTCGGACACATTCAAGTGACCCAGTACTTC.